Reported below is one TCR beta chain. Both 60 Vbeta primers and 13 Jbeta primers went into the PCR. Assay used: immunoSEQ multiplex PCR; TCRdb lists only in-frame clones, some missing. The sample includes roughly 80,000 clones, about three quarters of them seen just once. The CDR3 length is 11 residues. V dropped 2 bases and J dropped 7 bases, with 2 bases sitting between them. Per the germline V gene, CDR1 is MNHEY and CDR2 is SMNVEV (reference sequence). The data originate from a study of cytomegalovirus exposure and HLA in healthy donors. The clonotype was recovered from a male donor in good health and CMV-seropositive. Sequencing was performed on PBMCs. The chain has TRBV27 and TRBJ2-2; D is unclear. CDR3 nucleotides: TGTGCCAGCAGTTTACTCGGGGAGCTGTTTTTT. It translates to CASSLLGELFF.